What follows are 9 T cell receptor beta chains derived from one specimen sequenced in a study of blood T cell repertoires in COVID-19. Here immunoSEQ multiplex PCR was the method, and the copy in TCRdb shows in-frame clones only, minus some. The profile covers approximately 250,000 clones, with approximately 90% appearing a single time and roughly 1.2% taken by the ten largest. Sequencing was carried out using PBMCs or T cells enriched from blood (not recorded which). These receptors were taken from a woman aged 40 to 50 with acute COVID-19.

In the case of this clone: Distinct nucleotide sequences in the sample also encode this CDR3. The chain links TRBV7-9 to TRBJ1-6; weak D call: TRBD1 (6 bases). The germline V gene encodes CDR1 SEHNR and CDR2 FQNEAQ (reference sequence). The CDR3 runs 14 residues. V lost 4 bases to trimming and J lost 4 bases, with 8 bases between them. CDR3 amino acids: CASSSGQYNSPLHF. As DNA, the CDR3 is TGTGCCAGCAGCTCTGGACAGTATAATTCACCCCTCCACTTT.

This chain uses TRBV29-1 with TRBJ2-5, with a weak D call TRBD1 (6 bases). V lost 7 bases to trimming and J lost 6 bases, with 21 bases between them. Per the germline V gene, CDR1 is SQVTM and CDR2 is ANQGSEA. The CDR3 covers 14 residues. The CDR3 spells CSGEVPQGTKTQYF. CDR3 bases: TGCAGCGGTGAGGTCCCCCAGGGGACGAAGACCCAGTACTTC. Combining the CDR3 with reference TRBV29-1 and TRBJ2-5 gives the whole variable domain SAVISQKPSRDICQRGTSLTIQCQVDSQVTMMFWYRQQPGQSLTLIATANQGSEATYESGFVIDKFPISRPNLTFSTLTVSNMSPEDSSIYLCSGEVPQGTKTQYFGPGTRLLVL.

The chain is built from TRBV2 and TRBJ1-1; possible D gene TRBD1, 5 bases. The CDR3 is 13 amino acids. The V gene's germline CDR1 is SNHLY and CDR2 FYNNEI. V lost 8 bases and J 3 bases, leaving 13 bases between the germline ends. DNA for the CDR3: TGTGCCAGCGCAGGGCGCCCGGACACTGAAGCTTTCTTT. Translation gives CASAGRPDTEAFF.

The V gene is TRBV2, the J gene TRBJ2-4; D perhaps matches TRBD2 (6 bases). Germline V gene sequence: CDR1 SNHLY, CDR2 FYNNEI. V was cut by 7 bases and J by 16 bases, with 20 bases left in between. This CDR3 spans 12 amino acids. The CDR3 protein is CASTNRRESVYF. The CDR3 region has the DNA TGTGCCAGCACCAACAGACGGGAGTCGGTATACTTC.

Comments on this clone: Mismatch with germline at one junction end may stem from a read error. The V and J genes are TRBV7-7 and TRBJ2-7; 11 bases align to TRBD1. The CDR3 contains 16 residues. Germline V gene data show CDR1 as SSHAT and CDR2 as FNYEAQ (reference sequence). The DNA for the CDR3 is TGTGCTAGCAGCCTAGGACAGGGGGCACCAACCTACGAGCAGTACTTC. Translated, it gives CASSLGQGAPTYEQYF.

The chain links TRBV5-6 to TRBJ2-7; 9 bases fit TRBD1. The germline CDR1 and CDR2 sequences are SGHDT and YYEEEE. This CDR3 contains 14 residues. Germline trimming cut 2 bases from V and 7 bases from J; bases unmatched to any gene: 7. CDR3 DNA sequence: TGTGCCAGCAGCTTCCGGGACAGGGCAGGGGAGCAGTACGTC. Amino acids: CASSFRDRAGEQYV.

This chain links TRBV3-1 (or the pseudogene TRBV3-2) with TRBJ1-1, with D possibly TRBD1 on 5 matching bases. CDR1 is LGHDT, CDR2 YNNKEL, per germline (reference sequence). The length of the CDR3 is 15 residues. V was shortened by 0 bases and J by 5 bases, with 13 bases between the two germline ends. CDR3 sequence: CASSQDGASVTEAFF. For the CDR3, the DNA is TGTGCCAGCAGCCAAGATGGGGCATCGGTTACTGAAGCTTTCTTT.

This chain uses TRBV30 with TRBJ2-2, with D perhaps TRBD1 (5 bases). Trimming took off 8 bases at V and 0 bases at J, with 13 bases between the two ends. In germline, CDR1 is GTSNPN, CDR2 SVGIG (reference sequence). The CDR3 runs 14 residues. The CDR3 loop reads CAGEQESNTGELFF. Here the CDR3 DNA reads TGTGCCGGGGAACAGGAGTCGAACACCGGGGAGCTGTTTTTT.

CDR3 region: CASSAGTSVYNEQFF. The CDR3 DNA is TGTGCCAGCAGCGCCGGGACTAGCGTCTACAATGAGCAGTTCTTC. The V and J genes are TRBV7-2 and TRBJ2-1, with TRBD2 identical over 10 bases. CDR3 length: 15 residues. V shed 5 bases, J shed 3 bases, and the junction held 4 bases outside the gene matches. Germline V gene lookup returns CDR1 SGHTA and CDR2 FQGNSA. Full variable domain (outside the CDR3, taken from reference TRBV7-2 and TRBJ2-1): GAGVSQSPSNKVTEKGKDVELRCDPISGHTALYWYRQSLGQGLEFLIYFQGNSAPDKSGLPSDRFSAERTGGSVSTLTIQRTQQEDSAVYLCASSAGTSVYNEQFFGPGTRLTVL.